The present T cell receptor (beta chain) was sequenced within a study of identical twins. The CDR3 loop spans 12 amino acids. The V end was cut by 0 bases, the J end by 11 bases, with 11 bases between. Germline CDR1 is SGHDT and CDR2 is YYEEEE. Whole-study findings and limits: Twin pairs had excess sharing that was weaker in beta out-of-frame sequences.

Many counts were recorded for this clonotype. The antigen is undetermined. Via MiXCR, TCRdb re-called the 5' RACE reads, giving one row per CDR3 protein. This sample has about 190,000 distinct CDR3 sequences; around 15% occur once, and the top ten carry 35% to 45%. This same sample was also taken into another study, of T cells expressing NK-cell markers. That report adds: Sorted CD3+CD56+NKG2C+, CD3+CD56+NKG2C- and CD3+CD56-NKG2C+ T cells provided the TCR beta repertoires.

Sequencing used CD8+ T cells sorted from blood. This sequence originates from a woman between 18 and 30 years old in good health. The genes are TRBV5-6 and TRBJ1-1; D is possibly TRBD1 (5 bases). CDR3 loop: CASSLGGFGAFF. In DNA, the CDR3 is TGTGCCAGCAGCTTGGGGGGGTTTGGTGCTTTCTTT.